One sample yielded the 28 T cell receptor beta chains listed below, sequenced in a study of blood T cell repertoires in COVID-19. Here immunoSEQ multiplex PCR was the method, and the copy in TCRdb shows in-frame clones only, minus some. The sample yields around 37,000 clones, approximately 81% seen once. The sample consisted of peripheral blood. These receptor sequences come from a man aged 55-75 years with COVID-19, enrolled during active disease.

The rearrangement joins TRBV29-1 to TRBJ1-1; TRBD1 matches 7 bases. In germline, CDR1 is SQVTM, CDR2 ANQGSEA. V dropped 7 bases and J dropped 1; count of bases not matched to a gene: 3. The CDR3 covers 12 residues. The CDR3 bases are TGCAGCGGGCGGACAGGGAACACTGAAGCTTTCTTT. It is translated as CSGRTGNTEAFF.

The chain recombines TRBV6-7 with TRBJ1-5; tentatively, D is TRBD1 (5 bases). TRBV6-7 qualifies as an ORF whose function is uncertain. Trimming removed 2 bases at V and 1 base at J, with 9 bases between. CDR3 length: 15 residues. The CDR3 reads CASSYRQSSNQPQHF. CDR3 nucleotide sequence: TGTGCCAGCAGTTACCGACAGTCGAGCAATCAGCCCCAGCATTTT.

The rearrangement links TRBV10-3 to TRBJ2-1, with 10 bases that match TRBD1. Germline lookup yields CDR1 ENHRY and CDR2 SYGVKD. The CDR3 has 14 residues. With V trimmed by 10 bases and J by 8 bases, 11 bases remained unmatched. The chain's CDR3 is CATYRDRGVDEQFF. The CDR3 nucleotides are TGTGCCACCTACCGGGACAGGGGAGTGGATGAGCAGTTCTTC.

The chain joins TRBV5-1 to TRBJ2-3; TRBD2 matches 13 bases. This CDR3 has 15 residues. Per the germline V gene, CDR1 is SGHRS and CDR2 is YFSETQ. J gave up 4 bases and V 6 bases, and 5 bases lay outside the gene matches. The CDR3 loop is CASMTGLAGPDTQYF. DNA for the CDR3: TGCGCCAGCATGACGGGACTAGCGGGACCAGATACGCAGTATTTT. Together with reference TRBV5-1 and TRBJ2-3, the CDR3 gives the full variable domain: KAGVTQTPRYLIKTRGQQVTLSCSPISGHRSVSWYQQTPGQGLQFLFEYFSETQRNKGNFPGRFSGRQFSNSRSEMNVSTLELGDSALYLCASMTGLAGPDTQYFGPGTRLTVL.

This clone was counted between two and nine times. The chain carries TRBV5-4 and TRBJ1-6; TRBD1 matches at 10 bases. This CDR3 spans 14 amino acids. Germline assignment: CDR1 SGHNT and CDR2 YYREEE (reference sequence). The V segment lost 4 bases and the J segment 7 bases; nucleotides outside the gene matches: 2. The CDR3 loop is CASSLGQGNSPLHF. For the CDR3, the DNA is TGTGCCAGCAGCCTGGGACAGGGGAATTCACCCCTCCACTTT.

The chain recombines TRBV12-3 or TRBV12-4 with TRBJ1-2; D gene uncertain. V lost 1 base and J lost 5, with 8 bases in between. The length of the CDR3 is 13 residues. The chain's CDR3 is CASSLGWEYGYTF. The CDR3 DNA reads as TGTGCCAGCAGTTTAGGTTGGGAGTATGGCTACACCTTC.

CDR3 sequence (DNA): TGCGCCAGCAGCTTGGGGCAGGGATCTTATGGCTACACCTTC. Translation gives CASSLGQGSYGYTF. The chain is built from TRBV5-1 and TRBJ1-2; D perhaps matches TRBD1 (5 bases). The CDR3 loop spans 14 amino acids. V shed 0 bases and J shed 5 bases, with 11 bases lying between them. Germline CDR1 is SGHRS and CDR2 is YFSETQ.

The rearrangement uses TRBV3-1 (or the pseudogene TRBV3-2) and TRBJ2-1, with D possibly being TRBD1 (7 bases). Germline lookup yields CDR1 LGHDT and CDR2 YNNKEL (reference sequence). V lost 1 base, J lost 9 bases, and 22 bases lay in between. The CDR3 loop spans 17 amino acids. CDR3 in amino acids: CASSQGGTLTGRTEQFF. For the CDR3, the DNA is TGTGCCAGCAGCCAAGGGGGGACCTTGACAGGGAGGACTGAGCAGTTCTTC.

This chain connects TRBV4-1 to TRBJ2-5; 10 bases are shared with TRBD1. The germline V gene encodes CDR1 MGHRA and CDR2 YSYEKL. Trimming removed 0 bases from V and 5 bases from J; junction bases left unmatched: 6. The CDR3 loop spans 16 amino acids. The CDR3 region has the DNA TGCGCCAGCAGCCAAGAGTCGACAGGGGGCATTGAGACCCAGTACTTC. Protein sequence: CASSQESTGGIETQYF.

The chain is built from TRBV6-5 and TRBJ2-2; weak D call: TRBD1 (5 bases). The V gene lost 6 bases and the J gene lost 0 bases, with 8 bases spanning the gap. Germline values: CDR1 MNHEY, CDR2 SVGAGI. CDR3 size: 14 residues. As DNA, the CDR3 is TGTGCCAGCAGCCCGACAGCGAACACCGGGGAGCTGTTTTTT. Translating gives CASSPTANTGELFF.

Here the CDR3 reads CASSQGGKQPQHF. In nucleotides, the CDR3 is TGTGCCAGCAGTCAGGGAGGAAAGCAGCCCCAGCATTTT. The chain joins TRBV6-2 or TRBV6-3 to TRBJ1-5; perhaps TRBD1 as D (5 bases). This CDR3 has 13 amino acids. Germline V gene sequence: CDR1 MNHEY, CDR2 SVGEGT. The V and J ends lost 5 bases and 7 bases respectively, with 12 bases between them.

The chain uses TRBV3-1 (or the pseudogene TRBV3-2) and TRBJ1-1; D is ambiguous. Trimming took off 1 base at V and 4 bases at J, with 10 bases between the two ends. The CDR3 sequence is 14 residues long. Germline CDR1 is LGHDT and CDR2 is YNNKEL (reference sequence). The CDR3 region is CASSQVEGSTEAFF. The CDR3 DNA is TGTGCCAGCAGCCAAGTTGAGGGTTCCACTGAAGCTTTCTTT.

This rearrangement joins TRBV5-1 to TRBJ2-3, with a weak D call TRBD1 (6 bases). The CDR3 totals 15 residues. Per the germline V gene, CDR1 is SGHRS and CDR2 is YFSETQ. Trimming removed 2 bases at V and 3 bases at J, with 13 bases between. The CDR3 here is CASSFNAGETDTQYF. The CDR3 DNA reads TGCGCCAGCAGCTTCAATGCAGGGGAGACAGATACGCAGTATTTT.

V is TRBV5-4 and J is TRBJ2-1; a weak D match, TRBD1 (6 bases). Germline V gives CDR1 SGHNT, CDR2 YYREEE (reference sequence). Trimming left V 0 bases short and J 9 bases short, with 19 bases between. CDR3 length: 16 residues. CDR3 amino acids: CASSLGGRGYSGEQFF. The CDR3 DNA reads TGTGCCAGCAGCTTGGGGGGGCGCGGATATTCTGGTGAGCAGTTCTTC.

The chain couples TRBV27 to TRBJ2-2; TRBD2 agrees at 15 bases. CDR3 length: 16 residues. V was clipped by 5 bases and J by 4 bases; unmatched bases: 2. Germline V CDR1 and CDR2: MNHEY, SMNVEV (reference sequence). The CDR3 DNA reads TGTGCCAGCAGTCCGGGACTAGCGGGAGGCACCGGGGAGCTGTTTTTT. Protein product: CASSPGLAGGTGELFF.

V gene TRBV5-4 combines with J gene TRBJ1-3; TRBD1 agrees at 7 bases. V lost 5 bases and J lost 3; bases outside the gene matches: 8. The CDR3 contains 15 residues. Germline lookup yields CDR1 SGHNT and CDR2 YYREEE (reference sequence). DNA of the CDR3: TGTGCCAGCAGGGAAGGGACAGCTCTTGGAAACACCATATATTTT. Protein product: CASREGTALGNTIYF.

This chain connects TRBV18 to TRBJ1-3, with 8 bases fitting TRBD1. Losses at the gene ends were 2 bases for V and 2 bases for J; bases not matched to a gene: 2. The CDR3 totals 15 residues. CDR1 KGHSH and CDR2 LQKENI come from the germline V gene. CDR3 nucleotide sequence: TGTGCCAGCTCACCAACGGGACAGGCTGGAAACACCATATATTTT. Amino acid sequence: CASSPTGQAGNTIYF.

The genes are TRBV3-1 (or the pseudogene TRBV3-2) and TRBJ1-6, with 9 bases matching TRBD1. The germline V gene has CDR1 LGHDT and CDR2 YNNKEL (reference sequence). Germline trimming cut 7 bases from V and 10 bases from J; bases unmatched to any gene: 8. The CDR3 loop spans 14 amino acids. The CDR3 nucleotides read TGTGCCAGCACGCAGGGGACAGGGAAATCACCCCTCCACTTT. It codes for CASTQGTGKSPLHF.

The chain recombines TRBV11-3 with TRBJ2-2; 8 bases map to TRBD2. V was clipped by 5 bases and J by 4 bases; unmatched bases: 9. Germline V gene sequence: CDR1 SGHNT, CDR2 YENEEA. The CDR3 length is 16 residues. CDR3 DNA: TGTGCCAGCAGCCCCCGGCGGGGGGTTGGCACCGGGGAGCTGTTTTTT. Residues: CASSPRRGVGTGELFF.

This clone is a singleton in its sample. This chain joins TRBV28 and TRBJ2-6, with a possible D match to TRBD1 (6 bases). The CDR3 consists of 16 residues. CDR1 is MDHEN and CDR2 is SYDVKM in the germline V gene. Between the trimmed V and J ends, which lost 6 bases and 3 bases, there was a span of 15 bases. The CDR3 DNA is TGTGCCAGCAGCACAGGGACCCGGGTTGGGGCCAACGTCCTGACTTTC. Translated, it gives CASSTGTRVGANVLTF.

The chain combines TRBV6-5 with TRBJ1-5, with 7 positions matching TRBD1. The CDR3 has 15 residues. In germline, CDR1 is MNHEY, CDR2 SVGAGI. V was clipped by 5 bases and J by 6 bases; unmatched bases: 10. The CDR3 nucleotides read TGTGCCAGCAGTAGACAGGGAAATGCCCTTCAGCCCCAGCATTTT. It codes for CASSRQGNALQPQHF.

The V gene is TRBV30, the J gene TRBJ2-2; D might be TRBD2 (6 bases). The CDR3 has 16 residues. V was trimmed by 0 bases and J by 6 bases, leaving 17 bases between them. Germline loops: CDR1 GTSNPN, CDR2 SVGIG (reference sequence). The CDR3: CAWSVFGGGVSGELFF. As DNA, the CDR3 is TGTGCCTGGAGTGTATTTGGCGGAGGGGTTTCCGGGGAGCTGTTTTTT.

This chain uses TRBV30 with TRBJ2-1; D remains unclear. The CDR3 runs 12 residues. Per germline, CDR1 GTSNPN and CDR2 SVGIG (reference sequence). V lost 0 bases and J lost 13, with 13 bases in between. The CDR3 DNA reads TGTGCCTGGAGTGTACCGGGTTTGTCTCAGTTCTTC. It translates to CAWSVPGLSQFF.

V is TRBV12-5 and J is TRBJ2-7, with TRBD1 identical over 11 bases. V gave up 1 base and J gave up 4 bases; unmatched junction bases: 9. The germline V gene encodes CDR1 LGHNT and CDR2 FRNRAP. The CDR3 spans 17 residues. The CDR3 region has the DNA TGTGCTAGTGGTTTGGCATATACCGGGACAGGGGGGTACGAGCAGTACTTC. Its translation: CASGLAYTGTGGYEQYF.

This clone was seen just once. The chain recombines TRBV10-1 with TRBJ2-3; D perhaps matches TRBD1 (6 bases). Trimming removed 7 bases from V and 0 bases from J, with 11 bases in between. The CDR3 length is 14 residues. Germline values: CDR1 WNHNN, CDR2 SYGVQD (reference sequence). The chain's CDR3 is CASTTTGSTDTQYF. The CDR3 bases are TGCGCCAGCACCACGACAGGTAGCACAGATACGCAGTATTTT.

This clone was recorded once. This chain connects TRBV19 to TRBJ1-1, with 8 bases fitting TRBD1. With 10 bases clipped from V and 10 bases from J, the junction kept 17 bases outside the gene matches. Per the germline V gene, CDR1 is LNHDA and CDR2 is SQIVND (reference sequence). The CDR3 is 14 residues long. The CDR3 region has the DNA TGTGCCACATTCGGATCAGGGGGCGAGGTGGGAGCTTTCTTT. Its translation is CATFGSGGEVGAFF.

The gene calls are TRBV12-3 or TRBV12-4 and TRBJ1-6; the match to TRBD1 covers 7 bases. V lost 7 bases, J lost 9 bases, and 3 bases stayed unmatched. The CDR3 loop spans 12 amino acids. This CDR3 is CASTKGASPLHF. Here the CDR3 DNA reads TGTGCCAGCACAAAGGGGGCTTCACCCCTCCACTTT.

This sequence joins TRBV29-1 and TRBJ1-1; D gene uncertain. V gave up 7 bases and J gave up 0 bases, with 15 bases separating them. The germline gives CDR1 SQVTM, CDR2 ANQGSEA. This CDR3 has 14 amino acids. The CDR3 bases are TGCAGCGCCACCAGGACTGCCATGAACACTGAAGCTTTCTTT. Translated: CSATRTAMNTEAFF.